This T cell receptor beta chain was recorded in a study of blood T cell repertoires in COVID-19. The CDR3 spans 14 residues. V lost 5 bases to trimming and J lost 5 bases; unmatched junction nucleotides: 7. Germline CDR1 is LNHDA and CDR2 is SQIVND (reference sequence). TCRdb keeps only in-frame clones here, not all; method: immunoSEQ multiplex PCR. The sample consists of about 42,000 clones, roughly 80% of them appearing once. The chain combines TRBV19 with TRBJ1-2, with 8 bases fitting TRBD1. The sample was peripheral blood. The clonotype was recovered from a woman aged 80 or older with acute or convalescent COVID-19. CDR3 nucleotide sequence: TGTGCCAGTAGTTCCGGACAGGGAAGATATGGCTACACCTTC. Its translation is CASSSGQGRYGYTF.